These 14 T cell receptor beta chains were all obtained from the same sample, sequenced in a study of T cell repertoires in cytomegalovirus infection. No antigen has been assigned to these receptors. TCRdb ran MiXCR on the reads and lists one entry per CDR3 protein. The sample lists hundreds of thousands of distinct CDR3 sequences; roughly 34% were seen once. The material sequenced was cultured PBMCs, taken from culture after CMV antigen stimulation. These TCRs come from a human donor in good health (CMV status not recorded). Some clones in this sample may be carry-over from other donors' samples.

This rearrangement joins TRBV7-2 to TRBJ2-5; 10 nucleotides line up with TRBD2. Losses at the gene ends were 0 bases for V and 5 bases for J; bases not matched to a gene: 12. This CDR3 comprises 18 residues. Germline V CDR1 and CDR2: SGHTA, FQGNSA. CDR3 amino acids: CASSLALIAGGLGETQYF. As DNA, the CDR3 is TGTGCCAGCAGCTTAGCGCTGATAGCGGGAGGATTGGGGGAGACCCAGTACTTC. Full variable domain (missing parts from reference TRBV7-2 and TRBJ2-5): GAGVSQSPSNKVTEKGKDVELRCDPISGHTALYWYRQSLGQGLEFLIYFQGNSAPDKSGLPSDRFSAERTGGSVSTLTIQRTQQEDSAVYLCASSLALIAGGLGETQYFGPGTRLLVL.

J is TRBJ2-1 and V is TRBV7-6; perhaps TRBD2 as D (7 bases). The CDR3 contains 14 residues. The V end lost 3 bases, the J end lost 6 bases, and 12 bases lay between the germline ends. Germline V lookup: CDR1 SGHVS, CDR2 FNYEAQ. The CDR3 spells CASSLGGLTNEQFF. CDR3 in DNA: TGTGCCAGCAGCTTGGGGGGGCTTACCAATGAGCAGTTCTTC. The variable domain in full, with the rest retrieved from reference TRBV7-6 and TRBJ2-1, is GAGVSQSPRYKVTKRGQDVALRCDPISGHVSLYWYRQALGQGPEFLTYFNYEAQQDKSGLPNDRFSAERPEGSISTLTIQRTEQRDSAMYRCASSLGGLTNEQFFGPGTRLTVL.

The V call is TRBV7-8, the J call TRBJ2-3; TRBD2 aligns across 10 bases. This CDR3 spans 16 amino acids. Trimming took 1 base from V and 4 from J; bases not matched to a gene: 5. Germline-derived CDR1 and CDR2 are SGHVS and FQNEAQ. CDR3 coding DNA: TGTGCCAGCAGCTTAGTTTCAGCGGGAGGGTCAGATACGCAGTATTTT. Translation gives CASSLVSAGGSDTQYF.

The chain couples TRBV28 to TRBJ2-3; D is perhaps TRBD2 (6 bases). The CDR3 covers 14 residues. V shed 5 bases and J shed 4 bases, with 13 bases lying between them. From germline, CDR1 is MDHEN and CDR2 SYDVKM. CDR3 loop: CASSSSGGADTQYF. The CDR3 DNA is TGTGCCAGCAGTAGTTCCGGGGGAGCAGATACGCAGTATTTT. The whole variable domain, remainder taken from reference TRBV28 and TRBJ2-3, is DVKVTQSSRYLVKRTGEKVFLECVQDMDHENMFWYRQDPGLGLRLIYFSYDVKMKEKGDIPEGYSVSREKKERFSLILESASTNQTSMYLCASSSSGGADTQYFGPGTRLTVL.

This chain connects TRBV19 to TRBJ1-5; D gene ambiguous. Trimming took off 1 base at V and 4 bases at J, with 8 bases between the two ends. Germline CDR1 is LNHDA and CDR2 is SQIVND (reference sequence). The CDR3 runs 14 residues. CDR3 residues: CASSIVAANQPQHF. CDR3 nucleotides: TGTGCCAGTAGTATAGTGGCAGCTAATCAGCCCCAGCATTTT.

The V call is TRBV12-3 or TRBV12-4, the J call TRBJ1-1, with D possibly TRBD1 on 6 matching bases. V lost 6 bases to trimming and J lost 5 bases, with 19 bases between them. This CDR3 has 15 residues. The CDR3 loop reads CASSGGRVLGTEAFF. The DNA for the CDR3 is TGTGCCAGCAGCGGGGGGCGGGTCCTAGGGACTGAAGCTTTCTTT.

J is TRBJ2-5 and V is TRBV7-9, with D possibly matching TRBD2 (6 bases). CDR3 size: 17 residues. Trimming cost V 5 bases and J 9 bases, with 28 bases left between them. CDR1 and CDR2 from the germline V gene are SEHNR and FQNEAQ (reference sequence). This chain's CDR3 is CASSAQLPGLRERPQYF. CDR3 coding DNA: TGTGCCAGCAGCGCGCAACTACCGGGACTGCGAGAGAGGCCCCAGTACTTC.

The sample holds many counts of this clonotype. The chain combines TRBV7-8 with TRBJ1-4; 7 nucleotides align to TRBD1. Germline-derived CDR1 and CDR2 are SGHVS and FQNEAQ. Unmatched junction bases numbered 7, after V lost 2 bases and J lost 7 bases. CDR3 length: 15 residues. The CDR3 DNA sequence: TGTGCCAGCAGCTTATCGGGGCAGGGGGGTGAAAAACTGTTTTTT. It encodes CASSLSGQGGEKLFF. Complete variable domain (other parts from reference TRBV7-8 and TRBJ1-4): GAGVSQSPRYKVAKRGQDVALRCDPISGHVSLFWYQQALGQGPEFLTYFQNEAQLDKSGLPSDRFFAERPEGSVSTLKIQRTQQEDSAVYLCASSLSGQGGEKLFFGSGTQLSVL.

V gene TRBV12-3 or TRBV12-4 combines with J gene TRBJ2-1; 11 bases line up with TRBD2. The CDR3 covers 17 residues. V was clipped by 1 base and J by 4 bases; unmatched bases: 6. The CDR3 here is CASSLERLAGTYNEQFF. DNA of the CDR3: TGTGCCAGCAGTTTAGAAAGACTAGCGGGAACATACAATGAGCAGTTCTTC.

This clonotype was seen more than once but under ten times. The rearrangement links TRBV4-3 to TRBJ1-1, with D possibly TRBD1 on 5 matching bases. V was trimmed by 1 base and J by 10 bases, leaving 13 bases between them. Germline V gene sequence: CDR1 LGHNA, CDR2 YSLEER. The CDR3 is 13 residues long. The CDR3 nucleotides read TGCGCCAGCAGCCAAGGATTCGATAGGGGAGCTTTCTTT. This gives the protein CASSQGFDRGAFF.

This clonotype has just a few counts. V usage is TRBV10-2 and J usage is TRBJ2-3; TRBD1 agrees at 7 bases. Germline V gene data show CDR1 as WSHSY and CDR2 as SAAADI. V was clipped by 2 bases and J by 1 base; unmatched bases: 6. The CDR3 loop spans 16 amino acids. The CDR3 sequence: CASSEPGQRRTDTQYF. The CDR3 DNA follows: TGCGCCAGCAGTGAGCCGGGACAGAGACGCACAGATACGCAGTATTTT.

The V gene is TRBV2, the J gene TRBJ2-3; TRBD2 agrees at 10 bases. Germline V CDR1 and CDR2: SNHLY, FYNNEI. V dropped 5 bases and J dropped 6; count of bases not matched to a gene: 2. There are 13 residues in the CDR3. CDR3 nucleotides: TGTGCCAGCAGTAGCGGGAGGGCCGATACGCAGTATTTT. As protein: CASSSGRADTQYF.

In this sample, this clonotype turned up many times. The genes are TRBV7-2 and TRBJ2-1; no clear D. The CDR3 is 13 amino acids. From germline, CDR1 is SGHTA and CDR2 FQGNSA. V was shortened by 0 bases and J by 7 bases, with 7 bases between the two germline ends. In DNA, the CDR3 is TGTGCCAGCAGCTTAGCCCAGGAAAATGAGCAGTTCTTC. Amino acid sequence: CASSLAQENEQFF. Full variable domain (rest looked up from reference TRBV7-2 and TRBJ2-1): GAGVSQSPSNKVTEKGKDVELRCDPISGHTALYWYRQSLGQGLEFLIYFQGNSAPDKSGLPSDRFSAERTGGSVSTLTIQRTQQEDSAVYLCASSLAQENEQFFGPGTRLTVL.

This clonotype was observed many times. The genes are TRBV7-2 and TRBJ2-1, with a weak D call TRBD2 (5 bases). Germline CDR1 is SGHTA and CDR2 is FQGNSA. With 1 base removed from V and 4 bases from J, the gap between germline ends came to 8 bases. The CDR3 totals 14 residues. CDR3 bases: TGTGCCAGCAGCTTAGGCGGACTGTACAATGAGCAGTTCTTC. Translated, it gives CASSLGGLYNEQFF. Supplemented by reference TRBV7-2 and TRBJ2-1, the full variable domain reads GAGVSQSPSNKVTEKGKDVELRCDPISGHTALYWYRQSLGQGLEFLIYFQGNSAPDKSGLPSDRFSAERTGGSVSTLTIQRTQQEDSAVYLCASSLGGLYNEQFFGPGTRLTVL.